The 20 T cell receptor beta chains presented below share a single source sample, sequenced in a study of T cell responses to AZD1222 COVID-19 vaccine. Measured with immunoSEQ multiplex PCR; TCRdb has only the in-frame clones, and not every one. This repertoire shows approximately 160,000 clones, around 94% found once; its top ten account for around 0.9%. Source: peripheral blood, taken on day 0 of AZD1222 vaccination. Source of these receptors: an adult in good health.

V gene TRBV6-5 combines with J gene TRBJ1-1; 10 bases fit TRBD1. The CDR3 contains 15 residues. Per germline, CDR1 MNHEY and CDR2 SVGAGI. Trimming cost V 5 bases and J 4 bases; bases outside gene matches: 7. Here the CDR3 DNA reads TGTGCCAGCAGTAAACCGGGACAGGGGTTCACTGAAGCTTTCTTT. Residues: CASSKPGQGFTEAFF.

The chain is built from TRBV30 and TRBJ1-5; a possible D gene is TRBD1 (6 bases). CDR3 length equals 14 residues. Per the germline V gene, CDR1 is GTSNPN and CDR2 is SVGIG (reference sequence). V lost 0 bases and J 6 bases, leaving 12 bases between the germline ends. The CDR3 DNA is TGTGCCTGGAGTGTAAATACAGGGAGTCAGCCCCAGCATTTT. Translating it yields CAWSVNTGSQPQHF.

The rearrangement links TRBV19 to TRBJ1-5; D remains unclear. This CDR3 comprises 16 residues. Germline V CDR1 and CDR2: LNHDA, SQIVND (reference sequence). The V and J ends lost 4 bases and 0 bases respectively, with 13 bases between them. The chain's CDR3 is CASSRSRTYSNQPQHF. The CDR3 DNA follows: TGTGCCAGTAGTAGATCCAGGACCTATAGCAATCAGCCCCAGCATTTT. The full variable domain, in which reference TRBV19 and TRBJ1-5 provide the parts outside the CDR3, is DGGITQSPKYLFRKEGQNVTLSCEQNLNHDAMYWYRQDPGQGLRLIYYSQIVNDFQKGDIAEGYSVSREKKESFPLTVTSAQKNPTAFYLCASSRSRTYSNQPQHFGDGTRLSIL.

This chain uses TRBV28 with TRBJ1-1, with 7 nucleotides matching TRBD1. CDR3 length: 13 amino acids. Germline-derived CDR1 and CDR2 are MDHEN and SYDVKM. The junction had 6 bases not matched to a gene; V was cut back by 6 bases and J by 5 bases. For the CDR3, the DNA is TGTGCCAGCAGGCCAGACAGGGTTACTGAAGCTTTCTTT. It yields the protein CASRPDRVTEAFF.

The chain is built from TRBV15 and TRBJ1-1; unclear D gene. The germline CDR1 and CDR2 sequences are LNHNV and YYDKDF (reference sequence). The CDR3 is made up of 15 amino acids. Trimming pared 1 base from V and 2 bases from J, leaving 11 bases between. CDR3: CATSRVARSNTEAFF. CDR3 in DNA: TGTGCCACCAGCAGAGTGGCCAGGAGTAACACTGAAGCTTTCTTT.

The genes are TRBV21-1 and TRBJ1-5. TRBV21-1 is recorded as a pseudogene. The CDR3 runs 17 residues. CDR3 nucleotides: TGTGCCAGCAGCAAAGGGAGCAGAGTCTATAGCAATCAGCCCCAGCATTTT. It encodes CASSKGSRVYSNQPQHF.

The chain carries TRBV2 and TRBJ1-2, with D unclear. The CDR3 contains 11 residues. Germline V lookup: CDR1 SNHLY, CDR2 FYNNEI. V was cut by 2 bases and J by 8 bases, with 6 bases left in between. The CDR3, as DNA: TGTGCCAGCAGTGAATCGGGAGGCTACACCTTC. Its translation is CASSESGGYTF.

The V call is TRBV29-1, the J call TRBJ2-1; the match to TRBD1 covers 10 bases. The CDR3 consists of 16 residues. Germline V gives CDR1 SQVTM, CDR2 ANQGSEA. V was clipped by 0 bases and J by 4 bases; unmatched bases: 6. The CDR3 is CSVEDSDRGSYNEQFF. The CDR3 nucleotides are TGCAGCGTTGAAGATTCGGACAGGGGGTCATACAATGAGCAGTTCTTC.

In this sample, this clone turned up a few times. The CDR3: CASRNQGNTEAFF. DNA for the CDR3: TGTGCCAGCAGGAATCAGGGCAACACTGAAGCTTTCTTT. The V gene is TRBV12-3 or TRBV12-4, the J gene TRBJ1-1; TRBD1 might be the D (5 bases). This CDR3 has 13 amino acids. The V gene lost 6 bases and the J gene lost 2 bases, with 10 bases spanning the gap.

This clone was detected only once. The CDR3 spells CASSDSSKGTGELFF. CDR3 sequence (DNA): TGTGCCAGCAGTGACTCGAGTAAAGGGACCGGGGAGCTGTTTTTT. The chain is built from TRBV6-4 and TRBJ2-2, with D unresolved. CDR3 size: 15 residues. V was pared by 0 bases and J by 5 bases, with 10 bases between. Looked up from germline, CDR1 is MRHNA and CDR2 is SNTAGT.

The rearrangement uses TRBV5-1 and TRBJ1-6, with D unresolved. V gave up 0 bases and J gave up 0 bases, with 7 bases separating them. The CDR3 consists of 16 residues. Germline CDR1 SGHRS, CDR2 YFSETQ. As DNA, the CDR3 is TGCGCCAGCAGCTTGGAATCTTCCTCCTATAATTCACCCCTCCACTTT. This encodes CASSLESSSYNSPLHF. Supplemented by reference TRBV5-1 and TRBJ1-6, the full variable domain reads KAGVTQTPRYLIKTRGQQVTLSCSPISGHRSVSWYQQTPGQGLQFLFEYFSETQRNKGNFPGRFSGRQFSNSRSEMNVSTLELGDSALYLCASSLESSSYNSPLHFGNGTRLTVT.

The V call is TRBV3-1 (or the pseudogene TRBV3-2), the J call TRBJ1-3, with a weak D call TRBD1 (6 bases). The CDR3 length is 19 residues. The germline V gene encodes CDR1 LGHDT and CDR2 YNNKEL (reference sequence). V lost 0 bases to trimming and J lost 2 bases, with 20 bases between them. CDR3 region: CASSQDLAAPRGPGNTIYF. The DNA for the CDR3 is TGTGCCAGCAGCCAAGATCTTGCGGCACCTCGGGGGCCTGGAAACACCATATATTTT.

The genes are TRBV7-2 and TRBJ1-1; D not resolved. The germline CDR1 and CDR2 sequences are SGHTA and FQGNSA. The CDR3 has 14 residues. V was cut by 3 bases and J by 0 bases, with 8 bases left in between. Written as DNA, the CDR3 is TGTGCCAGCAGCTTTCGGGGTATGAACACTGAAGCTTTCTTT. Its protein is CASSFRGMNTEAFF.

This clone was counted once. This chain connects TRBV19 to TRBJ2-3; D not resolved. The germline V and J ends were trimmed by 5 bases and 6 bases, with 15 bases remaining between them. The CDR3 runs to 14 residues. CDR1 and CDR2 (germline): LNHDA, SQIVND (reference sequence). The CDR3 DNA reads TGTGCCAGTAGTGCCAGGAGTGCCGGCGATACGCAGTATTTT. Its translation: CASSARSAGDTQYF.

The CDR3 nucleotides are TGCGCCAGCAGATTAAGTACGGGGACTGGGGGGACTGAAGCTTTCTTT. As protein: CASRLSTGTGGTEAFF. This chain uses TRBV5-1 with TRBJ1-1; a weak D match, TRBD1 (5 bases). CDR3 size: 16 residues. Germline CDR1 is SGHRS and CDR2 is YFSETQ. Trimming pared 5 bases from V and 5 bases from J, leaving 22 bases between.

This chain uses TRBV6-1 with TRBJ2-1, with 10 nucleotides matching TRBD2. The J segment lost 16 bases and the V segment lost 2 bases, leaving 14 bases of the junction unmatched. CDR1 MNHNS and CDR2 SASEGT come from the germline V gene. CDR3 size: 15 residues. Written as DNA, the CDR3 is TGTGCCAGCAGTGAATCCGGGCTAGCGGGGGTGGAAAAATTCTTC. Its translation: CASSESGLAGVEKFF.

This sequence joins TRBV19 and TRBJ1-2; perhaps TRBD1 as D (5 bases). Trimming took off 6 bases at V and 7 bases at J, with 15 bases between the two ends. This CDR3 region has 13 residues. Germline-derived CDR1 and CDR2 are LNHDA and SQIVND (reference sequence). The CDR3 sequence is CASREPGRSGYTF. CDR3 in DNA: TGTGCCAGTAGGGAACCAGGGAGGAGTGGCTACACCTTC.

The V call is TRBV4-1, the J call TRBJ2-5; 8 bases are shared with TRBD2. Trimming took 4 bases from V and 1 from J; bases not matched to a gene: 5. Germline lookup yields CDR1 MGHRA and CDR2 YSYEKL. The CDR3 spans 15 residues. The CDR3 here is CASSRELAVQETQYF. DNA for the CDR3: TGCGCCAGCAGCCGGGAACTAGCGGTCCAAGAGACCCAGTACTTC.

V usage is TRBV6-5 and J usage is TRBJ2-2; D perhaps matches TRBD1 (6 bases). This CDR3 has 14 residues. In germline, CDR1 is MNHEY, CDR2 SVGAGI. Trimming left V 7 bases short and J 5 bases short, with 14 bases between. For the CDR3, the DNA is TGTGCCAGCAAATACAGGGCCCCAACCGGGGAGCTGTTTTTT. This encodes CASKYRAPTGELFF.

The chain links TRBV6-1 to TRBJ2-1, with D maybe TRBD1 (5 bases). Trimming left V 0 bases short and J 3 bases short, with 12 bases between. This CDR3 contains 16 residues. CDR1 MNHNS and CDR2 SASEGT come from the germline V gene. The CDR3 bases are TGTGCCAGCAGTGAAGCCTACAGGAGTGACTACAATGAGCAGTTCTTC. Encoded protein: CASSEAYRSDYNEQFF.